This record concerns one T cell receptor beta chain sequence. Its matching antigen is unknown. RNA transcripts gave rise to amplified TCR beta CDR3 regions. In the first-round RT-PCR of the TCR CDR3, the HTBI primer set was used. TCRdb ran MiXCR on the multiplex PCR reads and lists one entry per CDR3 protein. The profile covers roughly 740,000 distinct CDR3 sequences, with approximately 16% appearing a single time and under 10% taken by the ten largest. Investigators excluded patients with uncontrolled infection, other autoimmune disease, pregnancy or lactation. It was 10 ml of fresh peripheral blood that supplied the PBMCs. The data stem from a study of T cells in Graves' hyperthyroidism and ophthalmopathy. Study findings and constraints: Blood also showed most of the thyroid clonotypes that were expanded above 0.001.

The CDR3 runs to 15 residues. With 4 bases clipped from V and 2 bases from J, the junction kept 5 bases outside the gene matches. Germline V gene data show CDR1 as SGHVS and CDR2 as FQNEAQ. Sequences were obtained from blood. The chain uses TRBV7-8 and TRBJ2-7; the match to TRBD2 covers 10 bases. This sequence was found in a man between 18 and 35 years old with Graves' hyperthyroidism. CDR3 nucleotide sequence: TGTGCCAGCAGCTCCCTAGCGGGAGAGACCTACGAGCAGTACTTC. Encoded protein: CASSSLAGETYEQYF.